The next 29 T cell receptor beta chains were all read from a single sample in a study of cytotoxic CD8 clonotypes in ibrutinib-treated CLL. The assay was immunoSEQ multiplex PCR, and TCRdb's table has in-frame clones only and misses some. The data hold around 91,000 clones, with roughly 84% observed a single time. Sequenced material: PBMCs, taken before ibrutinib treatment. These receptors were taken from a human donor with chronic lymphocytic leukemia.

The CDR3 reads CASSPLENTEAFF. CDR3 bases: TGTGCCAGCAGCCCACTTGAGAACACTGAAGCTTTCTTT. The chain employs TRBV5-6 and TRBJ1-1; no clear D gene. Germline V CDR1 and CDR2: SGHDT, YYEEEE. V lost 4 bases to trimming and J lost 1 base, with 8 bases between them. CDR3 length equals 13 residues. Full variable domain (missing parts from reference TRBV5-6 and TRBJ1-1): DAGVTQSPTHLIKTRGQQVTLRCSPKSGHDTVSWYQQALGQGPQFIFQYYEEEERQRGNFPDRFSGHQFPNYSSELNVNALLLGDSALYLCASSPLENTEAFFGQGTRLTVV.

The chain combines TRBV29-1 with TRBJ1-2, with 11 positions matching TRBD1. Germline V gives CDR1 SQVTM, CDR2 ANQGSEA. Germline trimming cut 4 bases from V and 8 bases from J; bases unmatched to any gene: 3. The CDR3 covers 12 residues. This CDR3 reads CSVGDRGVGYTF. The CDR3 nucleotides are TGCAGCGTTGGGGACAGGGGGGTCGGCTACACCTTC. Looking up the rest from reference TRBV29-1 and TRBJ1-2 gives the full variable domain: SAVISQKPSRDICQRGTSLTIQCQVDSQVTMMFWYRQQPGQSLTLIATANQGSEATYESGFVIDKFPISRPNLTFSTLTVSNMSPEDSSIYLCSVGDRGVGYTFGSGTRLTVV.

The CDR3 sequence is CASSVGALVGGNEKLFF. The DNA of the CDR3 is TGTGCCAGCAGCGTAGGAGCCCTGGTGGGTGGAAATGAAAAACTGTTTTTT. The J gene is TRBJ1-4, the V gene TRBV9; D ambiguous. The CDR3 has 17 amino acids. The V end lost 0 bases, the J end lost 5 bases, and 17 bases lay between the germline ends. Germline V gene sequence: CDR1 SGDLS, CDR2 YYNGEE.

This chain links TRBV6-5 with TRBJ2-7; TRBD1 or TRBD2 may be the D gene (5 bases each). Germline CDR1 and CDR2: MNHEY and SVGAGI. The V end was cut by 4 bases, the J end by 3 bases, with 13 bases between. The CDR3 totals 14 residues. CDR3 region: CASSSPGQGYEQYF. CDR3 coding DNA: TGTGCCAGCAGTTCCCCGGGGCAGGGCTACGAGCAGTACTTC.

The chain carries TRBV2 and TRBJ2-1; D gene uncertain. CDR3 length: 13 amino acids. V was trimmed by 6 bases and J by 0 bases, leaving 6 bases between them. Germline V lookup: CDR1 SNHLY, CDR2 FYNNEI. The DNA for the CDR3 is TGTGCCAGCAGGCTGAGCTCCTACAATGAGCAGTTCTTC. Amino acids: CASRLSSYNEQFF. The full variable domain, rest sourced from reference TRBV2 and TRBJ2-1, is EPEVTQTPSHQVTQMGQEVILRCVPISNHLYFYWYRQILGQKVEFLVSFYNNEISEKSEIFDDQFSVERPDGSNFTLKIRSTKLEDSAMYFCASRLSSYNEQFFGPGTRLTVL.

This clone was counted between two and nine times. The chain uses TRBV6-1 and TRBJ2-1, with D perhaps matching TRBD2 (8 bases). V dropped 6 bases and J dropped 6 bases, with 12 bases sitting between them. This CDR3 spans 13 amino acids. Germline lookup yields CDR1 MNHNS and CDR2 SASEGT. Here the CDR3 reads CASSGRGLNEQFF. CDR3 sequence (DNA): TGTGCCAGCAGCGGGAGGGGGCTCAATGAGCAGTTCTTC.

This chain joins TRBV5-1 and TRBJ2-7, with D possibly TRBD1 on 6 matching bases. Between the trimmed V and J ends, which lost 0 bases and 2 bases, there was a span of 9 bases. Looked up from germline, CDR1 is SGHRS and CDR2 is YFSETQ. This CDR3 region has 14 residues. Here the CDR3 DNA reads TGCGCCAGCAGCTTGGTAAAGGGGGCCTACGAGCAGTACTTC. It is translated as CASSLVKGAYEQYF.

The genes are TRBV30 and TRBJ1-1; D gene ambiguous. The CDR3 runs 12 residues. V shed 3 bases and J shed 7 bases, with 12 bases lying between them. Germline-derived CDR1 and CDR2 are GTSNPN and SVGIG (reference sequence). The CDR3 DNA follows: TGTGCCTGGAGCCTAAGAACGGATGAAGCTTTCTTT. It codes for CAWSLRTDEAFF.

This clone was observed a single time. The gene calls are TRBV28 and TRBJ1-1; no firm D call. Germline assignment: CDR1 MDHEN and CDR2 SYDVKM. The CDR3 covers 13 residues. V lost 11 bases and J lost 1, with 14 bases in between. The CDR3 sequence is CALLNRPNTEAFF. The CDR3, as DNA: TGTGCCCTACTAAACAGACCGAACACTGAAGCTTTCTTT.

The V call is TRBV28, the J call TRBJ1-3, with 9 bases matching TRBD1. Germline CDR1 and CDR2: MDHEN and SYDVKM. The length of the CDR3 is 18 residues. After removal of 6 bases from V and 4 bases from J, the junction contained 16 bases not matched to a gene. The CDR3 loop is CASSPEGTGSLTGNTIYF. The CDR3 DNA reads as TGTGCCAGCAGCCCGGAAGGGACAGGGAGTCTCACGGGAAACACCATATATTTT.

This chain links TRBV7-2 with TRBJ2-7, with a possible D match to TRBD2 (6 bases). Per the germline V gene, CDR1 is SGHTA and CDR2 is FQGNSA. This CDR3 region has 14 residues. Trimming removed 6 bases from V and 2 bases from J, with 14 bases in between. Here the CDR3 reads CASSRRTTTYEQYF. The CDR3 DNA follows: TGTGCCAGCAGTCGAAGGACTACCACCTACGAGCAGTACTTC.

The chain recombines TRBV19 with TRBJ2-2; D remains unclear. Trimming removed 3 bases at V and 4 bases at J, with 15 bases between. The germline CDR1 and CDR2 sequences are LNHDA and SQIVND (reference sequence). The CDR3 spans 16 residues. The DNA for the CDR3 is TGTGCCAGTAGTATTTTAAGGAATTGGGGCACCGGGGAGCTGTTTTTT. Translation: CASSILRNWGTGELFF.

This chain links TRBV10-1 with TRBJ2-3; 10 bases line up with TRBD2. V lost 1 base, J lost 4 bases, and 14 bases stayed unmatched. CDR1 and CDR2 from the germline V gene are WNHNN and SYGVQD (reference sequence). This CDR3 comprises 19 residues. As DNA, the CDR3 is TGCGCCAGCAGTGAGTTTATAGCGGGAGGTTCGTTGGGCTCAGATACGCAGTATTTT. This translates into CASSEFIAGGSLGSDTQYF.

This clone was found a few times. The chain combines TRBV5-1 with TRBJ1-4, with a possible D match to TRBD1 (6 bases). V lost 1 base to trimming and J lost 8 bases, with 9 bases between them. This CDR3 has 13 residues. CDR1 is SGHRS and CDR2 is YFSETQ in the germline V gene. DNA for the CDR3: TGCGCCAGCAGCTTGTGGGGGGCCGAAAAACTGTTTTTT. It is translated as CASSLWGAEKLFF.

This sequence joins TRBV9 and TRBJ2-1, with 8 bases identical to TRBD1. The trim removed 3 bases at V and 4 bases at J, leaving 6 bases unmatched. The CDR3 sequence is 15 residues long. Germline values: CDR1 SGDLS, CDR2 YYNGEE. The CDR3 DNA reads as TGTGCCAGCAGCGACCGGGACAGGACATACAATGAGCAGTTCTTC. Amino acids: CASSDRDRTYNEQFF.

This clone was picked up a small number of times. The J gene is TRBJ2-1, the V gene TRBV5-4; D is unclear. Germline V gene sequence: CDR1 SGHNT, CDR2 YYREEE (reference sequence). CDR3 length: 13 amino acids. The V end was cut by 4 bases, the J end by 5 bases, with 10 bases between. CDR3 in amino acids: CASSQLEDNEQFF. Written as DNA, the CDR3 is TGTGCCAGCAGCCAGTTAGAGGACAATGAGCAGTTCTTC.

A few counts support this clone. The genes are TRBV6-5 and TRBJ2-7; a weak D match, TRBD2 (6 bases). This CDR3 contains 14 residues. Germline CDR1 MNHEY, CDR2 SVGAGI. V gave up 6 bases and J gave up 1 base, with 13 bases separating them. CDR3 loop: CASRLGEASYEQYF. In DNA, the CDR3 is TGTGCCAGCAGGTTGGGGGAGGCATCCTACGAGCAGTACTTC.

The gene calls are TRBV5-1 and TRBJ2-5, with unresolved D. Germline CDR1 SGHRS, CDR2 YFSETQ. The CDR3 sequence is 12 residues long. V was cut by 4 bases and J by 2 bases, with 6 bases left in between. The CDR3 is CASSASQETQYF. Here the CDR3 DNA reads TGCGCCAGCAGCGCTAGTCAAGAGACCCAGTACTTC.

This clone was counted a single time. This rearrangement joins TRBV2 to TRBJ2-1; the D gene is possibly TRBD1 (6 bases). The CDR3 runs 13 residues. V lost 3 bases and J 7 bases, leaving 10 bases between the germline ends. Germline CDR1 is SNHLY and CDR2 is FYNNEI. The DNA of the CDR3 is TGTGCCAGCAGTGACCAAAGGGGGAATGAGCAGTTCTTC. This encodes CASSDQRGNEQFF.

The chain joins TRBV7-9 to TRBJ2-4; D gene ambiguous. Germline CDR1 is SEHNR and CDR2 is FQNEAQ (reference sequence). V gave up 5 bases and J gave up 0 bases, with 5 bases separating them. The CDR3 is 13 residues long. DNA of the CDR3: TGTGCCAGCAGCCCCTTAGCCAAAAACATTCAGTACTTC. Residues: CASSPLAKNIQYF.

CDR3 DNA sequence: TGTGCCAGCAGTGCAGGGGGCGCAAATACGCAGTATTTT. It encodes CASSAGGANTQYF. The J gene is TRBJ2-3, the V gene TRBV6-1; 8 bases align to TRBD1. The V and J ends lost 4 bases and 7 bases, in that order; junction bases with no gene match: 4. The CDR3 sequence is 13 residues long. Germline-derived CDR1 and CDR2 are MNHNS and SASEGT.

The CDR3: CASSARGNNEQFF. The DNA for the CDR3 is TGTGCCAGCTCCGCTCGGGGGAACAATGAGCAGTTCTTC. The chain joins TRBV18 to TRBJ2-1, with D tentatively TRBD2 (6 bases). The CDR3 is 13 amino acids. V shed 6 bases and J shed 5 bases, with 11 bases lying between them. The germline V gene has CDR1 KGHSH and CDR2 LQKENI.

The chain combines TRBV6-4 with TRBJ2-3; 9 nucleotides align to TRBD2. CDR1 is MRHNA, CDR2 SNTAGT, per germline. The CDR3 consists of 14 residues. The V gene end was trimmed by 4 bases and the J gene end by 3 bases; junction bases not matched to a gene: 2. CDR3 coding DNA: TGTGCCAGCAGTGTAGCGGGAGAGACAGATACGCAGTATTTT. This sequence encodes CASSVAGETDTQYF.

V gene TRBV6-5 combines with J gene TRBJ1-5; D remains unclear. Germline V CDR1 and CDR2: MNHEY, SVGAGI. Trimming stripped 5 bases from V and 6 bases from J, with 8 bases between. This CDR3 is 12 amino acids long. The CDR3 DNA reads TGTGCCAGCAGTGTTCGAGGTCAGCCCCAGCATTTT. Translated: CASSVRGQPQHF.

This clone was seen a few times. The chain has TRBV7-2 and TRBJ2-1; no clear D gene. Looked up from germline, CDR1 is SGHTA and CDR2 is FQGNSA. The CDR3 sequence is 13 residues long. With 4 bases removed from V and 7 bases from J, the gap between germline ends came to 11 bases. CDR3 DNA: TGTGCCAGCAGCTCCTACGGGCCGAATGAGCAGTTCTTC. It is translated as CASSSYGPNEQFF.

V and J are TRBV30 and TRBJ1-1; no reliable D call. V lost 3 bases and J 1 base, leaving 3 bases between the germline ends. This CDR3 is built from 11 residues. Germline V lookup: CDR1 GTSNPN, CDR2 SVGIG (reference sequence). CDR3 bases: TGTGCCTGGAGGAAGAACACTGAAGCTTTCTTT. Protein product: CAWRKNTEAFF.

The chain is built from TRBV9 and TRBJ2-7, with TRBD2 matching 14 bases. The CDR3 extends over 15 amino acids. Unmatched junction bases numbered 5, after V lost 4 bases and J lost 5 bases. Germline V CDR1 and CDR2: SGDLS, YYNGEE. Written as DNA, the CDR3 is TGTGCCAGCAGCACCCGACTAGCGGGAGGGGACGAGCAGTACTTC. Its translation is CASSTRLAGGDEQYF.

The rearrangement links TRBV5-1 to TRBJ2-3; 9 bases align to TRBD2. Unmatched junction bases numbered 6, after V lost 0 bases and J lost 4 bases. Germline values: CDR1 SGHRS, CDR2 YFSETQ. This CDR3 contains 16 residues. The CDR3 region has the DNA TGCGCCAGCAGCTTGGGAGTAGCGGGAGACGCAGATACGCAGTATTTT. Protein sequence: CASSLGVAGDADTQYF.

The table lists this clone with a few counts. The CDR3 reads CASSPPRLAGDPGELFF. The CDR3 DNA reads as TGTGCCAGCAGCCCCCCTCGCCTAGCGGGAGATCCCGGGGAGCTGTTTTTT. The rearrangement uses TRBV9 and TRBJ2-2; 10 positions match TRBD2. CDR1 and CDR2 (germline): SGDLS, YYNGEE. The CDR3 has 17 amino acids. With V trimmed by 4 bases and J by 6 bases, 12 bases remained unmatched.